The TCR beta chain under discussion was sequenced for a study of blood T cells in healthy people across ages. This clonotype was detected a few times. Together with a sample-barcoded 5' primer, a J-beta primer mix was included in a second PCR lasting about 7 to 11 cycles. TCRdb redid the calling of the 5' RACE reads with MiXCR, one entry per CDR3 protein. This table holds around 700,000 distinct CDR3 sequences, roughly 25% found once. CDR1 and CDR2 (germline): ENHRY, SYGVKD. CDR3 size: 13 residues. Trimming removed 7 bases from V and 3 bases from J, with 12 bases in between. The same sample was also studied in work on T cells of mothers and their children.

The gene calls are TRBV10-3 and TRBJ2-5; D may be TRBD1 (5 bases). What was sequenced was blood. This receptor was obtained from a boy aged 10-17 years in good health. The CDR3 DNA is TGTGCCATCAACGGAAGCAGGGAAGAGACCCAGTACTTC. Amino acids: CAINGSREETQYF.